The 17 T cell receptor beta chains below all came from one sample that was sequenced in a study of T cells after yellow fever vaccination. One entry per CDR3 protein, called by TCRdb with MiXCR from the 5' RACE reads. This sample carries about 340,000 distinct CDR3 sequences, about 4% of them seen once, and the ten largest clones take roughly a quarter. Sample: PBMCs, taken 5 days after the yellow fever booster vaccination. The receptors here all came from a man between 18 and 29 years old who received the YFV17D yellow fever vaccine.

The rearrangement links TRBV2 to TRBJ2-5, with 8 bases matching TRBD2. Trimming at V came to 3 bases and at J to 4 bases, leaving 10 bases not matched to a gene. The germline V gene encodes CDR1 SNHLY and CDR2 FYNNEI. CDR3 size: 16 residues. The CDR3 loop is CASSELKSGGRETQYF. CDR3 in DNA: TGTGCCAGCAGTGAGTTAAAGAGCGGGGGACGAGAGACCCAGTACTTC.

CDR3 coding DNA: TGCGCCAGCAGCCAAGGGATACAGGGGGGGTACGAGCAGTACGTC. Amino acid sequence: CASSQGIQGGYEQYV. The chain combines TRBV4-1 with TRBJ2-7; possible D gene TRBD1, 8 bases. Trimming left V 1 base short and J 4 bases short, with 14 bases between. The germline CDR1 and CDR2 sequences are MGHRA and YSYEKL. The CDR3 runs to 15 residues.

This chain links TRBV4-1 with TRBJ2-7, with TRBD1 matching over 7 bases. The CDR3 contains 14 residues. The germline V gene encodes CDR1 MGHRA and CDR2 YSYEKL. J was trimmed by 6 bases and V by 5 bases; bases with no gene match: 10. CDR3 residues: CASSFLQGVGEQYV. The CDR3 DNA reads as TGCGCCAGCAGCTTCCTCCAGGGGGTTGGCGAGCAGTACGTC.

This clonotype showed up just a few times. The chain joins TRBV9 to TRBJ1-2; 7 nucleotides agree with TRBD1. CDR3 size: 14 residues. V lost 6 bases and J lost 4; bases outside the gene matches: 9. Looked up from germline, CDR1 is SGDLS and CDR2 is YYNGEE. The CDR3 is CASNRGQEGYGYTF. The CDR3 DNA reads as TGTGCCAGCAACCGTGGACAGGAGGGCTATGGCTACACCTTC.

This clonotype was observed many times. CDR3 region: CASSQEAGDSYEQYF. The DNA of the CDR3 is TGCGCCAGCAGCCAAGAGGCGGGGGACAGCTACGAGCAGTACTTC. V gene TRBV4-1 combines with J gene TRBJ2-7; perhaps D is TRBD1 or TRBD2 (7 bases each). V dropped 0 bases and J dropped 3 bases, with 12 bases sitting between them. The CDR3 is made up of 15 amino acids. From germline, CDR1 is MGHRA and CDR2 YSYEKL.

This clonotype was detected ten times or more. The chain has TRBV7-6 and TRBJ2-3; D not resolved. Germline V CDR1 and CDR2: SGHVS, FNYEAQ. The CDR3 covers 12 residues. With 3 bases removed from V and 3 bases from J, the gap between germline ends came to 4 bases. The CDR3 DNA is TGTGCCAGCAGCTTTTTAACAGATACGCAGTATTTT. It translates to CASSFLTDTQYF.

This chain uses TRBV9 with TRBJ2-7; perhaps D is TRBD1 or TRBD2 (5 bases each). The CDR3 is 14 residues long. Germline V lookup: CDR1 SGDLS, CDR2 YYNGEE. V lost 0 bases, J lost 3 bases, and 10 bases lay in between. CDR3 nucleotide sequence: TGTGCCAGCAGCGTAGATGGGGGTCTCTACGAGCAGTACTTC. Amino acids: CASSVDGGLYEQYF. Supplemented by reference TRBV9 and TRBJ2-7, the full variable domain reads DSGVTQTPKHLITATGQRVTLRCSPRSGDLSVYWYQQSLDQGLQFLIQYYNGEERAKGNILERFSAQQFPDLHSELNLSSLELGDSALYFCASSVDGGLYEQYFGPGTRLTVT.

This clonotype was counted between two and nine times. The J gene is TRBJ1-2, the V gene TRBV20-1; no firm D call. The CDR3 length is 14 residues. Germline-derived CDR1 and CDR2 are DFQATT and SNEGSKA (reference sequence). V lost 4 bases and J lost 2, with 14 bases in between. As DNA, the CDR3 is TGCAGTGCTATGCTTCGTATGGGGAACTATGGCTACACCTTC. This encodes CSAMLRMGNYGYTF.

The V call is TRBV18, the J call TRBJ1-1, with D maybe TRBD1 (6 bases). V gave up 6 bases and J gave up 3 bases, with 20 bases separating them. This CDR3 comprises 16 residues. Per germline, CDR1 KGHSH and CDR2 LQKENI. The CDR3 region has the DNA TGTGCCAGCTCGCGGGGGATGATGGGGGCGGACACTGAAGCTTTCTTT. It codes for CASSRGMMGADTEAFF.

There are a few counts of this clonotype. The chain employs TRBV28 and TRBJ2-3, with 9 bases that match TRBD2. Trimming cost V 3 bases and J 4 bases; bases outside gene matches: 5. Germline values: CDR1 MDHEN, CDR2 SYDVKM. This CDR3 comprises 15 residues. The CDR3 sequence is CASSFPSGVPDTQYF. DNA of the CDR3: TGTGCCAGCAGTTTTCCTAGCGGGGTACCAGATACGCAGTATTTT.

This clonotype was counted at least ten times. The rearrangement uses TRBV20-1 and TRBJ2-5, with 9 bases that match TRBD2. CDR3 size: 15 residues. CDR1 is DFQATT and CDR2 is SNEGSKA in the germline V gene (reference sequence). V lost 2 bases and J lost 5; bases outside the gene matches: 9. CDR3 residues: CSARRPSGEGETQYF. In nucleotides, the CDR3 is TGCAGTGCTAGACGACCTAGCGGGGAAGGGGAGACCCAGTACTTC.

The chain has TRBV7-2 and TRBJ2-1; TRBD1 agrees at 8 bases. With 6 bases clipped from V and 4 bases from J, the junction kept 8 bases outside the gene matches. CDR1 SGHTA and CDR2 FQGNSA come from the germline V gene. This CDR3 is built from 15 residues. The CDR3 region has the DNA TGTGCCAGCAGTACTTCCGGGACAGGTTACAATGAGCAGTTCTTC. Amino acids: CASSTSGTGYNEQFF.

This clonotype was seen ten or more times. The J gene is TRBJ2-7, the V gene TRBV4-3; 10 positions match TRBD2. Germline V gene sequence: CDR1 LGHNA, CDR2 YSLEER. The V segment lost 0 bases and the J segment 3 bases; nucleotides outside the gene matches: 5. This CDR3 comprises 16 residues. In nucleotides, the CDR3 is TGCGCCAGCAGCCAAGATAGGACTAGCGGACTCTACGAGCAGTACGTC. Its translation: CASSQDRTSGLYEQYV.

The V gene is TRBV10-1, the J gene TRBJ2-1; D not resolved. CDR1 is WNHNN, CDR2 SYGVQD, per germline (reference sequence). V dropped 8 bases and J dropped 5 bases, with 16 bases sitting between them. The CDR3 covers 14 residues. CDR3 sequence: CASLDGSHDNEQFF. The DNA for the CDR3 is TGCGCCAGCCTGGACGGATCCCATGACAATGAGCAGTTCTTC.

This clonotype turned up a few times. The chain has TRBV7-2 and TRBJ1-5; no definite D call. CDR3 length: 15 residues. V lost 0 bases to trimming and J lost 6 bases, with 12 bases between them. Germline V gene sequence: CDR1 SGHTA, CDR2 FQGNSA. The chain's CDR3 is CASSLALDRSQPQHF. The CDR3 DNA sequence: TGTGCCAGCAGCTTAGCGCTAGACCGGAGTCAGCCCCAGCATTTT.

The V and J genes are TRBV20-1 and TRBJ2-1; 7 nucleotides match TRBD2. This CDR3 comprises 15 residues. V shed 2 bases and J 6 bases; nucleotides not matched to a gene: 10. Germline V lookup: CDR1 DFQATT, CDR2 SNEGSKA (reference sequence). CDR3 bases: TGCAGTGCTAGAACTGGACTAGGCGGTTCCAATGAGCAGTTCTTC. Protein: CSARTGLGGSNEQFF.

This clonotype was seen a few times. The rearrangement joins TRBV12-3 or TRBV12-4 to TRBJ2-3; TRBD2 agrees at 12 bases. Losses at the gene ends were 3 bases for V and 2 bases for J; bases not matched to a gene: 9. This CDR3 has 18 amino acids. The CDR3 region has the DNA TGTGCCAGCAGTTTGGGGTGGACTAGCGGGGAAGACACAGATACGCAGTATTTT. It translates to CASSLGWTSGEDTDTQYF.